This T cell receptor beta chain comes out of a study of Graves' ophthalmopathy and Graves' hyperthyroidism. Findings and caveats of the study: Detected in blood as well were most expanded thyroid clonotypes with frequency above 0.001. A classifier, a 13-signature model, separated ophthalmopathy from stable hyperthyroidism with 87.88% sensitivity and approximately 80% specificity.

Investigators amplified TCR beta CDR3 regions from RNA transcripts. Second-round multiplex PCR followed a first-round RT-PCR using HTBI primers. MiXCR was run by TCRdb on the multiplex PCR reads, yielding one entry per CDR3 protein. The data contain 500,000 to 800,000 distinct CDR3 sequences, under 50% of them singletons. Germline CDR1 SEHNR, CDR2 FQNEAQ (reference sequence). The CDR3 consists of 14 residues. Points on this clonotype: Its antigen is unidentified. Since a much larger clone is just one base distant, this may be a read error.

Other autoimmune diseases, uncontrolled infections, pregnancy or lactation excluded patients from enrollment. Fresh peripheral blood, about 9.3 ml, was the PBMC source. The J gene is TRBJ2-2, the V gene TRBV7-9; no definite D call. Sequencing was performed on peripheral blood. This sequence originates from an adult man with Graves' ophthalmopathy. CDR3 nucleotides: TGTGTCAGCAGCATTGGGCACGGAACCGGGGAGCTGTTTTTT. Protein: CVSSIGHGTGELFF.